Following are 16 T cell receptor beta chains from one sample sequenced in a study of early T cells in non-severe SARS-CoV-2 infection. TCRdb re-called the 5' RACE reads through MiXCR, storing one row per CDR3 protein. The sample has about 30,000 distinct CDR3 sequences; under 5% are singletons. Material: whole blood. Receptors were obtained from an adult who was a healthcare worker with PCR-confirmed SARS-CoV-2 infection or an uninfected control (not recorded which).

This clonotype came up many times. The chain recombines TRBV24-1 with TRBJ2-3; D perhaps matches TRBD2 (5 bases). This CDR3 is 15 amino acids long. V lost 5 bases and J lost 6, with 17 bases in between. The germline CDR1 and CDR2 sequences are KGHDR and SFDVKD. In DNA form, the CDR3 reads TGTGCCACCAGTGGCCAAGCGGTCGAGGAGGATACGCAGTATTTT. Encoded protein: CATSGQAVEEDTQYF.

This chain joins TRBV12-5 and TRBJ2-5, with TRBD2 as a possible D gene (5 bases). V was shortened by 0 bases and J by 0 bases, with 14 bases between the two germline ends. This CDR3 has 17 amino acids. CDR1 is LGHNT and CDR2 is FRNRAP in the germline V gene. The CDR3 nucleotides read TGTGCTAGTGGTTTGGTACTTAGAGGGCGTTACCAAGAGACCCAGTACTTC. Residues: CASGLVLRGRYQETQYF.

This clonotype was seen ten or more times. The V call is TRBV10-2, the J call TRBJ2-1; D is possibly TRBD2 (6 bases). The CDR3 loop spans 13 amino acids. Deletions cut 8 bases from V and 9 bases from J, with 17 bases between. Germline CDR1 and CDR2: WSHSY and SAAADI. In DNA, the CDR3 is TGCGCCAGCGGCTTGACCATCGGGGGTGAGCAGTTCTTC. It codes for CASGLTIGGEQFF.

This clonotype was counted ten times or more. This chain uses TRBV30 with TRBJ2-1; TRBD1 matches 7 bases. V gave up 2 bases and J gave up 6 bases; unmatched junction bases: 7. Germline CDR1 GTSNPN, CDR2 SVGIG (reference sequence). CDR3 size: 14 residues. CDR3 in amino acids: CAWSPGTAANEQFF. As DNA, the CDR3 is TGTGCCTGGAGTCCAGGGACAGCCGCCAATGAGCAGTTCTTC.

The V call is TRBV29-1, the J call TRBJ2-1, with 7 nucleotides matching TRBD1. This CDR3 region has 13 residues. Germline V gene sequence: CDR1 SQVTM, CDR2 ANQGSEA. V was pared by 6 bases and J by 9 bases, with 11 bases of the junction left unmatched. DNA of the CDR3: TGCAGCGTCACAAGGCGAAAGGGGGCTGAGCAGTTCTTC. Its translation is CSVTRRKGAEQFF.

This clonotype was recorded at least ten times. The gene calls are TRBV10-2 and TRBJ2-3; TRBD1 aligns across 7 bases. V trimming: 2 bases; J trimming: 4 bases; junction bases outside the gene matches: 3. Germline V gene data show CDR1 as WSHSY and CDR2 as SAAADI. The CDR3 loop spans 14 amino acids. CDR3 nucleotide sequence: TGCGCCAGCAGTGAGGACGACAGGGCAGATACGCAGTATTTT. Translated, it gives CASSEDDRADTQYF.

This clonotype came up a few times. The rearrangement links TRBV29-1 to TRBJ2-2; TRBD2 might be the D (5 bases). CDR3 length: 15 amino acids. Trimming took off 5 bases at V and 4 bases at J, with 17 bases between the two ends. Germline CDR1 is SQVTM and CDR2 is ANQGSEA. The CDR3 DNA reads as TGCAGCGTTCCGAGGGCGGCCACCGGCACCGGGGAGCTGTTTTTT. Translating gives CSVPRAATGTGELFF.

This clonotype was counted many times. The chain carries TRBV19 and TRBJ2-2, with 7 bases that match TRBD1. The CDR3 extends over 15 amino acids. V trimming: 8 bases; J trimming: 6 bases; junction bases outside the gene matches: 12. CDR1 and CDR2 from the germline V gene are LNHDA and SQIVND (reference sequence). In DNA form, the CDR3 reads TGTGCCAGTGAGGAGACAGGGTTTATGTCCGGGGAGCTGTTTTTT. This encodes CASEETGFMSGELFF. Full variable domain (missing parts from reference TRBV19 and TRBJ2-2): DGGITQSPKYLFRKEGQNVTLSCEQNLNHDAMYWYRQDPGQGLRLIYYSQIVNDFQKGDIAEGYSVSREKKESFPLTVTSAQKNPTAFYLCASEETGFMSGELFFGEGSRLTVL.

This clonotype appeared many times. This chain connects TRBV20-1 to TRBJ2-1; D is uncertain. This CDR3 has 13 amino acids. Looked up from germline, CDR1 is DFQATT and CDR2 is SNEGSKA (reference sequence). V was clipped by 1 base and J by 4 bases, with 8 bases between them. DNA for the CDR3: TGCAGTGCTAGAGTTGGTGTTTACAATGAGCAGTTCTTC. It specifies CSARVGVYNEQFF.

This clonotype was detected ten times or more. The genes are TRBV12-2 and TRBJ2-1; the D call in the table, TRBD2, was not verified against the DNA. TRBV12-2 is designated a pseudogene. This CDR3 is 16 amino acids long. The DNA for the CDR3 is TGTGCAAGTCGCTTAGAACTAGCGGGAGGGCACAATGAGCAGTTCTTC. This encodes CASRLELAGGHNEQFF.

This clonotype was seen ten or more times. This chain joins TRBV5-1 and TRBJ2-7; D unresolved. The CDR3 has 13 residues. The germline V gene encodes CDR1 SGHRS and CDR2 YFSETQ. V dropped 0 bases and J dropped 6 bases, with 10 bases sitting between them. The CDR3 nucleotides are TGCGCCAGCAGCTTGGGTGAGTTACGCGAGCAGTACTTC. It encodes CASSLGELREQYF. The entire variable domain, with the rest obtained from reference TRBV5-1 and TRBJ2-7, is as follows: KAGVTQTPRYLIKTRGQQVTLSCSPISGHRSVSWYQQTPGQGLQFLFEYFSETQRNKGNFPGRFSGRQFSNSRSEMNVSTLELGDSALYLCASSLGELREQYFGPGTRLTVT.

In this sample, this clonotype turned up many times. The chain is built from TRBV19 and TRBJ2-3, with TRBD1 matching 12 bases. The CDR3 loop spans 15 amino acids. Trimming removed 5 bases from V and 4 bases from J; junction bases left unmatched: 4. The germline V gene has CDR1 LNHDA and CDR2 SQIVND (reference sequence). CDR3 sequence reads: CASSQRDRGPDTQYF. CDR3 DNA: TGTGCCAGTAGTCAACGGGACAGGGGGCCAGATACGCAGTATTTT. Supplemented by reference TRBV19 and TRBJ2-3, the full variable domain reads DGGITQSPKYLFRKEGQNVTLSCEQNLNHDAMYWYRQDPGQGLRLIYYSQIVNDFQKGDIAEGYSVSREKKESFPLTVTSAQKNPTAFYLCASSQRDRGPDTQYFGPGTRLTVL.

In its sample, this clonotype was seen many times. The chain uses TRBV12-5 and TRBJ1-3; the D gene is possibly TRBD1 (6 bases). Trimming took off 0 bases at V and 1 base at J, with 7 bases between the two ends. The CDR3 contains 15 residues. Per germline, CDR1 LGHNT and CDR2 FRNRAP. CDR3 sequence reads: CASGLVGGSGNTIYF. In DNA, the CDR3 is TGTGCTAGTGGTTTGGTAGGGGGGTCTGGAAACACCATATATTTT.

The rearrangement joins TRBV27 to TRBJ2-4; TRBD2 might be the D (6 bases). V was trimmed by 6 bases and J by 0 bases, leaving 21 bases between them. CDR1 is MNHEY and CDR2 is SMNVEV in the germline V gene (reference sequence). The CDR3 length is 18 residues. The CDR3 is CASSPLEGRDLAKNIQYF. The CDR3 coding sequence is TGTGCCAGCAGCCCCCTCGAGGGGCGGGACCTAGCCAAAAACATTCAGTACTTC.

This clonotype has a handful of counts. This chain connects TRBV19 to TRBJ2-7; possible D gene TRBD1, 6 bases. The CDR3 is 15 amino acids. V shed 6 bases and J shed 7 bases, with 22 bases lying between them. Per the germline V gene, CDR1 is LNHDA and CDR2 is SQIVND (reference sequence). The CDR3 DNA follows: TGTGCCAGTAGCCGCTTCAGGGGAGTCCCTAGGGAGCAGTACTTC. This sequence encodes CASSRFRGVPREQYF.

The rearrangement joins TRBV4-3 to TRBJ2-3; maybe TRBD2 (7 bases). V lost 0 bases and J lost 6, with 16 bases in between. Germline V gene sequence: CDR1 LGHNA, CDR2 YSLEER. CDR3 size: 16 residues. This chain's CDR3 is CASSQDAGASGDTQYF. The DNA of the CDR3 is TGCGCCAGCAGCCAAGATGCGGGGGCTTCAGGGGATACGCAGTATTTT.